Following are 16 T cell receptor beta chains from one sample sequenced in a study of cytomegalovirus exposure and HLA in healthy donors. Amplification used 60 Vbeta primers and 13 Jbeta primers. Repertoires were generated with immunoSEQ multiplex PCR, while TCRdb's copy carries only in-frame clones and drops some. The data show about 120,000 clones, 74% seen once. Specimen: PBMCs. The receptors stem from a human donor in good health.

V is TRBV2 and J is TRBJ2-1; maybe TRBD1 (6 bases). The CDR3 runs to 14 residues. V was cut by 4 bases and J by 6 bases, with 13 bases left in between. Germline V lookup: CDR1 SNHLY, CDR2 FYNNEI. The CDR3 here is CASSGDNRVNEQFF. CDR3 nucleotide sequence: TGTGCCAGCAGTGGGGACAATCGGGTCAATGAGCAGTTCTTC.

The chain employs TRBV28 and TRBJ2-7; tentatively, D is TRBD2 (7 bases). Per germline, CDR1 MDHEN and CDR2 SYDVKM. The CDR3 loop spans 14 amino acids. Trimming took off 5 bases at V and 1 base at J, with 12 bases between the two ends. In DNA form, the CDR3 reads TGTGCCAGCAGTAGGGGGGGCCGGTCCTACGAGCAGTACTTC. This translates into CASSRGGRSYEQYF.

This chain uses TRBV2 with TRBJ1-5, with D unresolved. V lost 4 bases and J lost 7, with 8 bases in between. From germline, CDR1 is SNHLY and CDR2 FYNNEI. CDR3 size: 12 residues. CDR3 nucleotides: TGTGCCAGCAGTGTGTGGCCGCAGCCCCAGCATTTT. It codes for CASSVWPQPQHF.

This clone was counted between two and nine times. V and J are TRBV5-1 and TRBJ2-7; TRBD2 matches at 8 bases. Germline CDR1 reads SGHRS; CDR2 reads YFSETQ. V dropped 4 bases and J dropped 3; count of bases not matched to a gene: 12. The length of the CDR3 is 16 residues. DNA of the CDR3: TGCGCCAGCAGCACCGGGGGGGGAGCAAATTACTACGAGCAGTACTTC. The encoded protein is CASSTGGGANYYEQYF.

Turning to this clone: The sample holds other DNA sequences that translate to the same CDR3. The gene calls are TRBV15 and TRBJ2-7; a weak D match, TRBD1 (5 bases). V shed 0 bases and J shed 1 base, with 13 bases lying between them. From germline, CDR1 is LNHNV and CDR2 YYDKDF (reference sequence). The CDR3 runs to 16 residues. In DNA, the CDR3 is TGTGCCACCAGCAGAGATAGGGGCCCCGGTTCCTACGAGCAGTACTTC. This gives the protein CATSRDRGPGSYEQYF.

DNA for the CDR3: TGCGCCAGCAGCTTGGGGAGGGAGGGTAATGAGCAGTTCTTC. Amino acid sequence: CASSLGREGNEQFF. The chain carries TRBV5-1 and TRBJ2-1; TRBD2 matches 7 bases. The V gene end was trimmed by 0 bases and the J gene end by 7 bases; junction bases not matched to a gene: 4. Germline V gives CDR1 SGHRS, CDR2 YFSETQ. The CDR3 contains 14 residues.

The DNA of the CDR3 is TGTGCCAGCAGTGTTGGGACAGGGACCTCACCCCTCCACTTT. As protein: CASSVGTGTSPLHF. The chain employs TRBV2 and TRBJ1-6, with 9 bases that match TRBD1. The length of the CDR3 is 14 residues. V gave up 4 bases and J gave up 10 bases; unmatched junction bases: 5. Germline CDR1 and CDR2: SNHLY and FYNNEI.

The chain links TRBV19 to TRBJ2-1, with 8 bases matching TRBD1. The ends lost 5 bases at V and 7 bases at J; junction bases unmatched: 10. The CDR3 extends over 15 amino acids. Germline-derived CDR1 and CDR2 are LNHDA and SQIVND (reference sequence). CDR3 coding DNA: TGTGCCAGTAGTCCCCGTACAGGGGGTGATAATGAGCAGTTCTTC. As protein: CASSPRTGGDNEQFF.

A few counts support this clone. The chain joins TRBV28 to TRBJ1-5; no clear D gene. This CDR3 is 13 amino acids long. The germline gives CDR1 MDHEN, CDR2 SYDVKM. The germline V and J ends were trimmed by 6 bases and 1 base, with 7 bases remaining between them. As DNA, the CDR3 is TGTGCCAGCAGCCTAGTAAGCAATCAGCCCCAGCATTTT. Its protein is CASSLVSNQPQHF. The full variable domain, in which reference TRBV28 and TRBJ1-5 provide the parts outside the CDR3, is DVKVTQSSRYLVKRTGEKVFLECVQDMDHENMFWYRQDPGLGLRLIYFSYDVKMKEKGDIPEGYSVSREKKERFSLILESASTNQTSMYLCASSLVSNQPQHFGDGTRLSIL.

The chain uses TRBV6-1 and TRBJ1-1, with 8 bases matching TRBD1. After removal of 7 bases from V and 7 bases from J, the junction contained 8 bases not matched to a gene. Per germline, CDR1 MNHNS and CDR2 SASEGT. CDR3 length: 13 amino acids. CDR3 protein: CASTQTGTGEAFF. In DNA, the CDR3 is TGTGCCAGCACACAAACCGGGACAGGTGAAGCTTTCTTT.

The chain recombines TRBV7-2 with TRBJ2-1; TRBD1 matches at 8 bases. Looked up from germline, CDR1 is SGHTA and CDR2 is FQGNSA. With 5 bases clipped from V and 1 base from J, the junction kept 7 bases outside the gene matches. The length of the CDR3 is 16 residues. CDR3 coding DNA: TGTGCCAGCAGCCTCGCGACAGGGGCGTCCTACAATGAGCAGTTCTTC. It is translated as CASSLATGASYNEQFF.

The V and J genes are TRBV19 and TRBJ1-1, with a tentative D call TRBD1 (5 bases). Trimming stripped 6 bases from V and 1 base from J, with 21 bases between. The CDR3 length is 17 residues. Looked up from germline, CDR1 is LNHDA and CDR2 is SQIVND (reference sequence). The CDR3 is CASRLFGTAAGNTEAFF. CDR3 nucleotide sequence: TGTGCCAGTAGACTCTTTGGGACTGCTGCGGGGAACACTGAAGCTTTCTTT. Complete variable domain (other parts from reference TRBV19 and TRBJ1-1): DGGITQSPKYLFRKEGQNVTLSCEQNLNHDAMYWYRQDPGQGLRLIYYSQIVNDFQKGDIAEGYSVSREKKESFPLTVTSAQKNPTAFYLCASRLFGTAAGNTEAFFGQGTRLTVV.

The V gene is TRBV15, the J gene TRBJ1-2, with 8 bases lining up with TRBD1. V dropped 1 base and J dropped 4; count of bases not matched to a gene: 8. Germline V gene sequence: CDR1 LNHNV, CDR2 YYDKDF (reference sequence). CDR3 length: 16 residues. The CDR3 DNA follows: TGTGCCACCAGCAGAGTTGGGACAGGAGAGCTCTATGGCTACACCTTC. Translated, it gives CATSRVGTGELYGYTF.

This chain uses TRBV6-6 with TRBJ2-1, with TRBD1 identical over 11 bases. The germline V gene has CDR1 MNHNY and CDR2 SVGAGI (reference sequence). Trimming at V came to 7 bases and at J to 3 bases, leaving 5 bases not matched to a gene. This CDR3 has 15 residues. Here the CDR3 reads CASIPGTGGYNEQFF. The CDR3 region has the DNA TGTGCCAGCATCCCCGGGACAGGGGGCTACAATGAGCAGTTCTTC.

The V and J genes are TRBV10-2 and TRBJ2-7; D may be TRBD2 (6 bases). This CDR3 spans 14 amino acids. The ends were cut back, 3 bases at V and 6 bases at J, with 15 bases in the middle. The germline V gene encodes CDR1 WSHSY and CDR2 SAAADI. The CDR3 sequence is CASSDGGLLGEQYF. The CDR3 DNA reads as TGCGCCAGCAGTGATGGAGGACTATTAGGCGAGCAGTACTTC.

The rearrangement links TRBV15 to TRBJ1-3, with unresolved D. V lost 3 bases and J 0 bases, leaving 15 bases between the germline ends. There are 17 residues in the CDR3. Germline CDR1 is LNHNV and CDR2 is YYDKDF (reference sequence). CDR3 sequence reads: CATSRALSGDSGNTIYF. In DNA form, the CDR3 reads TGTGCCACCAGCAGGGCCCTTAGCGGGGACTCTGGAAACACCATATATTTT.